The rows below give T cell receptor beta chains drawn from one sample of a study of T cells in Graves' hyperthyroidism and ophthalmopathy. From the multiplex PCR reads, TCRdb called clonotypes with MiXCR, one entry per CDR3 protein. The sample includes about 640,000 distinct CDR3 sequences, less than 25% of them seen just once. Sequencing was carried out using blood. These receptors all stem from a man aged 30-40 years with Graves' ophthalmopathy. The CDR3 runs from the conserved cysteine through the conserved F or W. D genes are given only for firm matches. Size values are once, few and many counts, or a class for expanded clones, and some rows have none.

V gene	D gene	clone size	J gene	CDR3 protein	CDR3 DNA
TRBV5-4	TRBD1	many	TRBJ2-5	CASSLAPGQGQETQYF	TGTGCCAGCAGCTTAGCCCCGGGACAGGGGCAAGAGACCCAGTACTTC
TRBV28	.	.	TRBJ2-3	CASSLLDGPDTQYF	TGTGCCAGCAGTTTACTGGACGGCCCAGATACGCAGTATTTT
TRBV29-1	TRBD1	once	TRBJ1-2	CSVLQGVYGYTF	TGCAGCGTGTTACAGGGGGTCTATGGCTACACCTTC
TRBV20-1	.	few	TRBJ1-5	CSATTYRDQPQHF	TGCAGTGCTACAACTTATAGGGATCAGCCCCAGCATTTT
TRBV13	.	.	TRBJ2-7	CASSLVNEYEQYF	TGTGCCAGCAGCTTAGTAAATGAGTACGAGCAGTACTTC
TRBV12-3/TRBV12-4	.	.	TRBJ1-3	CASSSRNTAGNTIYF	TGTGCCAGCAGTTCCCGAAACACGGCTGGAAACACCATATATTTT
TRBV6-2/TRBV6-3	TRBD2	few	TRBJ2-7	CASRMREVPYEQYF	TGTGCCAGCAGAATGCGGGAGGTTCCCTACGAGCAGTACTTC
TRBV6-2/TRBV6-3	TRBD1	.	TRBJ2-3	CASREEAGGRTDTQYF	TGTGCCAGCAGAGAGGAGGCAGGGGGCCGCACAGATACGCAGTATTTT
TRBV3-1	.	.	TRBJ2-7	CASSQVGASAIPYEQYF	TGTGCCAGCAGCCAAGTGGGGGCTAGCGCGATACCCTACGAGCAGTACTTC
TRBV20-1	TRBD2	many	TRBJ2-7	CSATPPSGRAYEQYF	TGCAGTGCCACCCCCCCTAGCGGGAGGGCCTACGAGCAGTACTTC
TRBV4-1	.	few	TRBJ1-1	CASSQMTGNTEAFF	TGCGCCAGCAGCCAAATGACAGGGAACACTGAAGCTTTCTTT
TRBV30	TRBD2	.	TRBJ2-1	CAWSGLAGVEQFF	TGTGCCTGGAGTGGGTTAGCGGGAGTAGAGCAGTTCTTC
TRBV2	.	few	TRBJ2-3	CASSTWGSGDTQYF	TGTGCCAGCAGCACCTGGGGGAGTGGTGATACGCAGTATTTT
TRBV6-1	.	many	TRBJ1-1	CASSRMNTEAFF	TGTGCCAGCAGTCGAATGAACACTGAAGCTTTCTTT
TRBV24-1	.	.	TRBJ1-2	CATSDPDRPLDGYTF	TGTGCCACCAGTGACCCCGACAGACCCCTTGATGGCTACACCTTC
TRBV5-1	.	.	TRBJ2-7	CASSLQGLISNEQYF	TGCGCCAGCAGCTTGCAAGGACTGATCTCTAACGAGCAGTACTTC
TRBV7-2	.	many	TRBJ1-4	CASSFSPDGEKLFF	TGTGCCAGCAGCTTTTCACCCGACGGAGAAAAACTGTTTTTT
TRBV7-2	TRBD2	.	TRBJ2-5	CASSLVSTSGRGETQYF	TGTGCCAGCAGCTTGGTCTCTACTAGCGGGAGGGGGGAGACCCAGTACTTC
TRBV19	.	.	TRBJ1-1	CASSVGTVEAFF	TGTGCCAGTAGTGTCGGGACGGTTGAAGCTTTCTTT
TRBV9	.	.	TRBJ2-3	CASSTRSGTDTQYF	TGTGCCAGCAGCACGAGGAGTGGCACAGATACGCAGTATTTT
TRBV12-3/TRBV12-4	TRBD1	many	TRBJ1-1	CASSPRGQEAFF	TGTGCCAGCAGTCCCAGGGGGCAGGAAGCTTTCTTT
TRBV7-9	.	few	TRBJ2-7	CASSFPQGNEQYF	TGTGCCAGCAGCTTCCCGCAGGGGAACGAGCAGTACTTC
TRBV6-5	TRBD2	.	TRBJ2-7	CASSYGGGDYEQYF	TGTGCCAGCAGTTACGGGGGAGGGGACTACGAGCAGTACTTC
TRBV20-1	.	.	TRBJ2-3	CGARGGLASTDTQYF	TGCGGTGCTAGAGGGGGGCTAGCGAGCACAGATACGCAGTATTTT
TRBV28	.	.	TRBJ2-7	CASRPTGSYEQYF	TGTGCCAGCAGACCTACAGGTTCCTACGAGCAGTACTTC
TRBV12-3/TRBV12-4	.	.	TRBJ1-6	CASSLGVTVDSPLHF	TGTGCCAGCAGTTTAGGTGTGACAGTTGATTCACCCCTCCACTTT
TRBV13	.	.	TRBJ2-2	CASSALGGKLFF	TGTGCCAGCAGCGCCCTTGGAGGGAAGCTGTTTTTT
TRBV20-1	TRBD1	few	TRBJ1-5	CSARQGQGINQPQHF	TGCAGTGCTAGACAGGGACAGGGGATCAATCAGCCCCAGCATTTT
TRBV3-1	TRBD2	few	TRBJ2-4	CASSQDFAGGPGNSIQYF	TGTGCCAGCAGCCAAGATTTTGCGGGAGGGCCCGGGAATAGCATTCAGTACTTC
TRBV12-3/TRBV12-4	.	many	TRBJ1-1	CASTLMNTEAFF	TGTGCCAGCACTCTGATGAACACTGAAGCTTTCTTT
TRBV7-2	TRBD2	few	TRBJ2-1	CASSLVVGTRFNEQFF	TGTGCCAGCAGCTTAGTTGTTGGGACTAGATTCAATGAGCAGTTCTTC
TRBV19	TRBD1	.	TRBJ2-2	CASSPLFGQGHTGELFF	TGTGCCAGTAGTCCACTGTTTGGACAGGGCCACACCGGGGAGCTGTTTTTT
TRBV24-1	.	few	TRBJ2-3	CATSSSGPQYF	TGTGCCACCAGTTCTTCCGGCCCGCAGTATTTT
TRBV5-5	TRBD1	many	TRBJ1-2	CASSIRTGQNYGYTF	TGTGCCAGCAGCATTCGGACAGGGCAAAACTATGGCTACACCTTC
TRBV3-1	.	few	TRBJ2-3	CASSQGLRVTDTQYF	TGTGCCAGCAGCCAAGGGCTTCGGGTAACAGATACGCAGTATTTT
TRBV5-1	TRBD2	.	TRBJ2-1	CASTTSGVYNEQFF	TGCGCCAGCACTACTAGCGGCGTTTACAATGAGCAGTTCTTC
TRBV19	TRBD2	.	TRBJ2-2	CASSIEGTSAVPNTGELFF	TGTGCCAGTAGTATAGAGGGGACTAGCGCAGTACCGAACACCGGGGAGCTGTTTTTT
TRBV27	.	few	TRBJ1-5	CASSLPDTNFSNQPQHF	TGTGCCAGCAGTTTACCGGACACGAACTTTAGCAATCAGCCCCAGCATTTT
TRBV5-1	.	many	TRBJ2-1	CASSLDGHPSYNEQFF	TGCGCCAGCAGCTTGGACGGCCACCCCTCCTACAATGAGCAGTTCTTC
TRBV6-1	TRBD1	.	TRBJ1-1	CASREDRGWTMNTEAFF	TGTGCCAGCAGAGAGGACAGGGGCTGGACCATGAACACTGAAGCTTTCTTT
TRBV6-4	TRBD2	.	TRBJ2-7	CASSGGTSGLYEQYF	TGTGCCAGCAGTGGGGGGACTAGCGGACTCTACGAGCAGTACTTC
TRBV12-3/TRBV12-4	TRBD2	many	TRBJ2-7	CASSLTSGSYEQYF	TGTGCCAGCAGTTTAACTAGCGGGAGTTACGAGCAGTACTTC
TRBV6-1	.	.	TRBJ1-4	CASSQTPDGHNEKLFF	TGTGCCAGCAGCCAAACTCCGGACGGACATAATGAAAAACTGTTTTTT
TRBV7-9	.	few	TRBJ2-7	CASSLEMGQGYEQYF	TGTGCCAGCAGCTTAGAAATGGGTCAGGGCTACGAGCAGTACTTC
TRBV6-2/TRBV6-3	.	.	TRBJ1-1	CASSYSTLNTEAFF	TGTGCCAGCAGTTACTCAACCTTGAACACTGAAGCTTTCTTT
TRBV20-1	TRBD2	many	TRBJ2-1	CSASGSYNEQFF	TGCAGTGCGAGCGGGAGCTACAATGAGCAGTTCTTC
TRBV27	.	.	TRBJ2-3	CASSLGYRTDTQYF	TGTGCCAGCAGTTTGGGATACCGCACAGATACGCAGTATTTT
TRBV20-1	TRBD2	.	TRBJ2-1	CSARGRLAATLLSEQFF	TGCAGTGCTAGGGGTAGGCTAGCGGCCACCCTCCTGTCGGAGCAGTTCTTC
TRBV28	.	many	TRBJ2-5	CASSADSPGTQYF	TGTGCCAGCAGTGCCGACAGCCCGGGGACCCAGTACTTC
TRBV20-1	.	few	TRBJ1-3	CSASLGLSNTIYF	TGCAGTGCTAGCTTGGGACTCAGCAACACCATATATTTT
TRBV10-2	.	.	TRBJ2-1	CASRAISNEQFF	TGCGCCAGCAGGGCGATTAGCAATGAGCAGTTCTTC
TRBV30	.	once	TRBJ1-1	CAWSLTANTEAFF	TGTGCCTGGAGTCTTACGGCGAACACTGAAGCTTTCTTT
TRBV7-2	TRBD2	.	TRBJ2-1	CASLGLAWGNEQFF	TGTGCCAGTCTAGGACTAGCTTGGGGGAATGAGCAGTTCTTC
TRBV19	.	.	TRBJ2-1	CASSIREGYEQFF	TGTGCCAGTAGTATAAGAGAAGGGTATGAGCAGTTCTTC